This is a list of T cell receptor beta chains from one sample in a study of blood T cells in healthy people across ages. TCRdb recomputed calls from the 5' RACE reads with MiXCR, one row per CDR3 protein. The sample holds roughly 1 million distinct CDR3 sequences, almost 25% seen once. These data were also filed under a second study, of T cells of mothers and their children.

The sequenced material came from blood. The receptors derive from a girl aged 2-10 years in good health. Both conserved end residues are part of each CDR3. D genes are given only for firm matches. Part of the rows lack a size; the others show once, few, many or a class for expanded clones.

TRBJ2-7,TRBV2,NA,NA,TGTGCCAGCAGGGGGCCCGAAGTGGGTAGTTCCTACGAGCAGTACTTC,CASRGPEVGSSYEQYF
TRBJ2-1,TRBV11-2,NA,NA,TGTGCCAGCAGCTTCAGGGGCTTCGATGAGCAGTTCTTC,CASSFRGFDEQFF
TRBJ2-5,TRBV7-2,NA,NA,TGTGCCAGCAGCTTAGACTACGGGAGTGGAAAGACCCAGTACTTC,CASSLDYGSGKTQYF
TRBJ2-3,TRBV29-1,many,NA,TGCAGCGTTGAAGCAGATACGCAGTATTTT,CSVEADTQYF
TRBJ1-1,TRBV20-1,few,NA,TGCAGTGCTAGTGTCGTGAACACTGAAGCTTTCTTT,CSASVVNTEAFF
TRBJ2-5,TRBV5-1,NA,NA,TGCGCCAGCAGCTTTCGGGACCCATCGCAGGAGACCCAGTACTTC,CASSFRDPSQETQYF
TRBJ2-5,TRBV6-5,NA,NA,TGTGCCAGCAGGCTCCGGCCCGCAGGGGAGACCCAGTACTTC,CASRLRPAGETQYF
TRBJ2-2,TRBV25-1,NA,NA,TGTGCCAGCAGTGAAGATGGGAACACCGGGGAGCTGTTTTTT,CASSEDGNTGELFF
TRBJ2-1,TRBV7-9,NA,NA,TGTGCCAGCAGTCTCAGAGACGAATTAAAATCTCAGTTCTTC,CASSLRDELKSQFF
TRBJ2-7,TRBV27,NA,NA,TGTGCCAGCAGTTCCGGGCCACGCTACGAGCAGTACTTC,CASSSGPRYEQYF
TRBJ1-1,TRBV5-6,NA,NA,TGTGCCAGCAGCTTGATCCGGGGGAGCACTGAAGCTTTCTTT,CASSLIRGSTEAFF
TRBJ2-1,TRBV29-1,few,NA,TGCAGCGTTGGGGGGGTCTCCTCCTACAATGAGCAGTTCTTC,CSVGGVSSYNEQFF
TRBJ1-1,TRBV20-1,NA,NA,TGCAGTGCTAGCCCCGAGGGCACTGAAGCTTTCTTT,CSASPEGTEAFF
TRBJ2-1,TRBV7-3,NA,NA,TGTGCCAGCAGCCCCGAAGGGGGAGGGGGCGACAACCCCTACAATGAGCAGTTCTTC,CASSPEGGGGDNPYNEQFF
TRBJ2-7,TRBV29-1,NA,NA,TGCAGCGTTGAACCCCCTGAGCAACCTCCTTACGAGCAGTACTTC,CSVEPPEQPPYEQYF